This TCR beta chain was sequenced during a study of blood T cell repertoires in COVID-19. Study information: Specimens from acute and convalescent COVID-19 originated in the United States, Italy and Spain.

The sample holds a few counts of this clone. Original processing methods: Researchers report that nucleated cell counts were estimated from reference gene primer amplification. Sequencing was performed with immunoSEQ multiplex PCR; in TCRdb, only in-frame clones are kept and a portion is missing. Clonal size and the V and J genes are those of that table, whereas D and trimming came from the DNA. The table lists about 200,000 clones, around 94% of them singletons, with about 0.76% in the top ten. Seattle's enrolled individuals joined amid active infection and were then monitored longitudinally. Germline V CDR1 and CDR2: SGHAT, FQNNGV. The CDR3 sequence is 15 residues long. Trimming left V 1 base short and J 6 bases short, with 13 bases between.

This TCR was recovered from a man younger than 45 with COVID-19, enrolled during active disease. The chain is built from TRBV11-2 and TRBJ2-1, with a possible D match to TRBD1 (5 bases). The source material was peripheral blood. CDR3 amino acids: CASSLGQGDVNEQFF. Here the CDR3 DNA reads TGTGCCAGCAGCTTAGGGCAGGGTGACGTCAATGAGCAGTTCTTC.